These 10 T cell receptor beta chains were all obtained from the same sample, sequenced in a study of beta chain features in type 1 diabetes. General study results and limits: When Type 1 diabetes patients were examined, their TCRB CDR3s proved moderately but significantly shorter in all four CD4+ subsets.

These receptors have no identified antigens. Expressed TCRB transcripts were sequenced, since all the RNA that had been isolated was reverse transcribed. Generated by immunoSEQ multiplex PCR, the TCRdb table keeps only in-frame clones and is missing some. The sample includes 640,000 or so clones, over 11% of them seen just once. The sample was naive CD4+ T cells from blood. The source is a man younger than 35 with type 1 diabetes.

The rearrangement links TRBV2 to TRBJ2-1, with D unresolved. From germline, CDR1 is SNHLY and CDR2 FYNNEI. The CDR3 has 15 residues. V dropped 2 bases and J dropped 0 bases, with 8 bases sitting between them. The CDR3 nucleotides are TGTGCCAGCAGTGAAAGGGTATACTCCTACAATGAGCAGTTCTTC. Translated, it gives CASSERVYSYNEQFF.

This clone has only a few counts. The same CDR3 also results from other DNA sequences found in this sample. This chain links TRBV19 with TRBJ2-5; no clear D. This CDR3 has 11 residues. CDR1 and CDR2 from the germline V gene are LNHDA and SQIVND (reference sequence). Trimming removed 5 bases at V and 2 bases at J, with 3 bases between. In DNA, the CDR3 is TGTGCCAGTAGTCGACAAGAGACCCAGTACTTC. As protein: CASSRQETQYF.

The chain couples TRBV25-1 to TRBJ2-5; D unclear. The CDR3 totals 10 residues. Trimming cost V 8 bases and J 5 bases, with 6 bases left between them. Germline V lookup: CDR1 MGHDK, CDR2 SYGVNS. CDR3 sequence: CASFGETQYF. The CDR3 nucleotides read TGTGCCAGCTTTGGGGAGACCCAGTACTTC.

The V and J genes are TRBV4-3 and TRBJ2-1; 12 bases match TRBD2. The V gene end was trimmed by 0 bases and the J gene end by 6 bases; junction bases not matched to a gene: 6. CDR1 and CDR2 (germline): LGHNA, YSLEER. The length of the CDR3 is 17 residues. CDR3 sequence reads: CASSQEIASGGANEQFF. CDR3 in DNA: TGCGCCAGCAGCCAAGAGATTGCTAGCGGGGGGGCCAATGAGCAGTTCTTC.

The chain recombines TRBV27 with TRBJ2-7; D is uncertain. The V end lost 2 bases, the J end lost 0 bases, and 11 bases lay between the germline ends. CDR1 is MNHEY and CDR2 is SMNVEV in the germline V gene (reference sequence). The CDR3 consists of 15 residues. The CDR3 sequence: CASSLALVSSYEQYF. The CDR3 DNA follows: TGTGCCAGCAGTTTAGCCCTAGTGAGCTCCTACGAGCAGTACTTC.

The CDR3 coding sequence is TGTGCCAGCAGGTCTCTGGGGACTAGCGGGGGGCCGAAGACCCAGTACTTC. Translation gives CASRSLGTSGGPKTQYF. The rearrangement joins TRBV7-9 to TRBJ2-5, with 15 bases aligning to TRBD2. The trim removed 6 bases at V and 6 bases at J, leaving 11 bases unmatched. The CDR3 consists of 17 residues. In germline, CDR1 is SEHNR, CDR2 FQNEAQ (reference sequence).

J is TRBJ2-1 and V is TRBV5-1; D might be TRBD2 (6 bases). CDR3 length: 15 residues. Germline CDR1 is SGHRS and CDR2 is YFSETQ. The ends were cut back, 4 bases at V and 5 bases at J, with 16 bases in the middle. The CDR3 reads CASSLGGVGDNEQFF. The DNA of the CDR3 is TGCGCCAGCAGCCTAGGCGGGGTCGGAGACAATGAGCAGTTCTTC.

As for this clone: Other DNA variants within this sample encode the same CDR3. CDR3 in DNA: TGTGCCTGGAGTAGCTCTGGAAACACCATATATTTT. Its translation is CAWSSSGNTIYF. The genes are TRBV30 and TRBJ1-3; no reliable D call. The V end lost 2 bases, the J end lost 0 bases, and 2 bases lay between the germline ends. This CDR3 spans 12 amino acids. Looked up from germline, CDR1 is GTSNPN and CDR2 is SVGIG (reference sequence).

This clone has only a few counts. V and J are TRBV30 and TRBJ2-1; 10 bases match TRBD2. V dropped 7 bases and J dropped 10; count of bases not matched to a gene: 7. The germline CDR1 and CDR2 sequences are GTSNPN and SVGIG (reference sequence). This CDR3 is built from 12 residues. The CDR3 region is CAYSSGGREQFF. As DNA, the CDR3 is TGTGCCTACTCTAGCGGGGGAAGAGAGCAGTTCTTC.

This chain uses TRBV27 with TRBJ2-7; D is undetermined. Per germline, CDR1 MNHEY and CDR2 SMNVEV (reference sequence). The CDR3 length is 13 residues. The V and J ends lost 3 bases and 3 bases respectively, with 9 bases between them. CDR3: CASSLVGNYEQYF. The CDR3 DNA reads TGTGCCAGCAGTTTGGTCGGCAACTACGAGCAGTACTTC.